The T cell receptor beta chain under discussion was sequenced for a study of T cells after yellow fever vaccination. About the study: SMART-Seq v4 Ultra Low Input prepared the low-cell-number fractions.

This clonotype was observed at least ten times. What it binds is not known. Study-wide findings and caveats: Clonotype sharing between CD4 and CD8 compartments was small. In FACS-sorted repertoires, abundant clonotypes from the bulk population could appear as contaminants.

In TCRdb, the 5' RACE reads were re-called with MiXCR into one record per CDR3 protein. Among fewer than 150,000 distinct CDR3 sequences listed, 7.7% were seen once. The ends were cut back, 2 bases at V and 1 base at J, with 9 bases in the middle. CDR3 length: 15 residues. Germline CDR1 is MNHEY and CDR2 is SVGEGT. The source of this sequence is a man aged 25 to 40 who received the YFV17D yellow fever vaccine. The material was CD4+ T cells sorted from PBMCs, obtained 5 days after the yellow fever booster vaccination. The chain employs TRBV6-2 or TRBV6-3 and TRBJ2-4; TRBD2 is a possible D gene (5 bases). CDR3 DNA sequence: TGTGCCAGCAGTTACGTCGGGGAGGCCAAAAACATTCAGTACTTC. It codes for CASSYVGEAKNIQYF.